This TCR beta chain was documented in a study of technical replicates of blood from four donors. From germline, CDR1 is MGHRA and CDR2 YSYEKL. This CDR3 has 15 amino acids. Between the trimmed V and J ends, which lost 1 base and 6 bases, there was a span of 14 bases. This clone occurred once. Profiling relied on immunoSEQ multiplex PCR, and the TCRdb table lists in-frame clones only, not all of them. The repertoire consists of approximately 65,000 clones, with 86% occurring once and the leading ten covering roughly 5.1%. This sequence joins TRBV4-1 and TRBJ2-3; tentative D call: TRBD2 (6 bases). Sequencing input: PBMCs. This receptor was taken from a human donor in good health. Some clones in this sample may be carry-over from other donors' samples. CDR3 loop: CASSQVRGRFDTQYF. CDR3 in DNA: TGCGCCAGCAGCCAAGTTAGAGGGAGGTTTGATACGCAGTATTTT.